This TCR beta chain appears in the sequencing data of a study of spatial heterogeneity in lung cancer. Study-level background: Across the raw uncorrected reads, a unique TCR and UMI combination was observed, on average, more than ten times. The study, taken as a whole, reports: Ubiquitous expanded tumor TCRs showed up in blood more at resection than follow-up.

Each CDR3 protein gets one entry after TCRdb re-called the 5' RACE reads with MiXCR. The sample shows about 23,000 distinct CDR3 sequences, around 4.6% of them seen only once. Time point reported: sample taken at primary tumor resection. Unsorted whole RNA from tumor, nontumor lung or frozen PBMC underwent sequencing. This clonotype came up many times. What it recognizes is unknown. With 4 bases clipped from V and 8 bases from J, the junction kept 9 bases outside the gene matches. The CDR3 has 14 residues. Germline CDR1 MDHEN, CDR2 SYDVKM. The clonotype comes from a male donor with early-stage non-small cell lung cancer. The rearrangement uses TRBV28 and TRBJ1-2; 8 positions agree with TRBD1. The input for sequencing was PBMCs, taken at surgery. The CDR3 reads CASSSARTGSGYTF. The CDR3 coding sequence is TGTGCCAGCAGTTCCGCCCGGACAGGGAGCGGCTACACCTTC.